A selection of T cell receptor beta chains follows, all from one sample in a study of shared T cell receptors in the human thymus. Only in-frame clones appear in the TCRdb table, and some are missing; sequencing was by immunoSEQ multiplex PCR. This sample has 500,000 to 550,000 clones, with 75% to 80% found just once. This sample was also put to use in a study of human thymus T cells.

The sample consisted of thymocytes. These receptors all stem from a boy younger than two with a congenital heart defect. The CDR3 runs from the conserved cysteine through the conserved F or W. The D gene is left open where the match is weak. Clone size, where shown, is once, few, many, or a class for clones that have expanded.

j_call	v_call	cdr3_length	d_call	clone_size	cdr3_nt	cdr3_aa
TRBJ2-2	TRBV6-5	16	.	.	TGTGCCAGCAGTTACGGGTACAGGGTTGACACCGGGGAGCTGTTTTTT	CASSYGYRVDTGELFF
TRBJ2-7	TRBV30	13	.	once	TGTGCCTGGAGACCCGGGTTCTCCTACGAGCAGTACTTC	CAWRPGFSYEQYF
TRBJ1-5	TRBV28	17	TRBD1	.	TGTGCCAGCAGCTGGGACAGGGAGGAGGTTAGCAATCAGCCCCAGCATTTT	CASSWDREEVSNQPQHF
TRBJ2-2	TRBV10-3	18	TRBD2	few	TGTGCCATCGGGACTAGCGGGGCCGTTGGTATCAACACCGGGGAGCTGTTTTTT	CAIGTSGAVGINTGELFF
TRBJ2-1	TRBV5-4	16	.	.	TGTGCCAGCAGCTTCAGCCTAGCCCTAACTGACAATGAGCAGTTCTTC	CASSFSLALTDNEQFF
TRBJ1-1	TRBV27	16	TRBD1	.	TGTGCCAGCAGTTCTTGCGACAGGGGCAAGAACACTGAAGCTTTCTTT	CASSSCDRGKNTEAFF
TRBJ2-1	TRBV10-2	16	.	.	TGCGCCAGCAGTGAGTCGAACGGGAGCTCCTACAATGAGCAGTTCTTC	CASSESNGSSYNEQFF
TRBJ2-2	TRBV6-5	16	TRBD2	.	TGTGCCAGCAGTTACTCGACTAGCGGGGACACCGGGGAGCTGTTTTTT	CASSYSTSGDTGELFF
TRBJ2-5	TRBV12-5	13	TRBD1	.	TGTGCTAGTGGTTCAGAGGGGGCGGAGACCCAGTACTTC	CASGSEGAETQYF
TRBJ2-7	TRBV9	15	.	.	TGTGCCAGCAGCCCGAGGGAGAGTCCCTCCTACGAGCAGTACTTC	CASSPRESPSYEQYF
TRBJ1-1	TRBV5-6	15	.	.	TGTGCCAGCAGCTTAGACAGGACCCCGAACACTGAAGCTTTCTTT	CASSLDRTPNTEAFF
TRBJ2-7	TRBV6-1	17	.	.	TGTGCCAGCAGTGAAGAGGGCGAGACTAGACCCCGGGGCGAGCAGTACTTC	CASSEEGETRPRGEQYF
TRBJ1-6	TRBV30	16	.	.	TGTGCCTGGAGTGTAAGTCCGCGGGGAGGGAATTCACCCCTCCACTTT	CAWSVSPRGGNSPLHF